This TCR beta chain was identified during a study of regulatory T cells in long-lasting Graves disease (dated by TCRdb to the early 2020s). Study-wide context: To count as having persistent Graves' disease, a patient had to have received antithyroid drug treatment for over 5 years with TSH receptor autoantibodies remaining persistently positive. A total of about 35 samples underwent TCR sequencing, from 13 patients with persistent Graves' disease and around 20 patients with newly diagnosed Graves' disease. On average, persistent Graves' disease patients in the clinical cohort had been on antithyroid drugs for approximately ten years. The study took place in China and was registered as a clinical trial. This study used TCR sequencing and RNA sequencing of peripheral blood to compare persistent Graves' disease patients against newly diagnosed Graves' disease patients. Results and caveats for the whole study, not just this receptor: Only the TCR beta chain was sequenced and analyzed. Lower TCR Shannon entropy and fewer highly expanded clones were observed in persistent Graves' disease patients than in newly diagnosed patients, which suggested clonal expansion. The authors noted that the small sample size was a limitation that may lower accuracy. A larger number of public clonotypes was shared among persistent patients (more than 2,500) than among newly diagnosed patients (roughly 1,000). Peripheral blood alone was examined, since thyroid tissue, which constituted the primary lesion, could not be accessed. Persistent disease showed preferential use of TRBV28, TRBJ1-2 and TRBJ2-5, whereas newly diagnosed disease favored TRBV20-1 and TRBJ2-1.

Interpreted using the paper, the time point label stands for: persistent/refractory GD, antithyroid drugs over 5 years with positive TRAb. RNA was extracted from PBMCs in TRIzol for both TCR sequencing and RNA sequencing. The diagnosis of Graves' disease followed American Thyroid Association guidelines. Patients were recruited from an endocrinology department in Xi'an, China. Each patient gave 9 to 10 milliliters of peripheral blood, collected in an EDTA anticoagulant tube. Ficoll Paque Plus density gradient separation was used to isolate PBMCs, and no further T cell sorting was done. An Agilent 2100 Bioanalyzer and agarose gel were used to assess RNA quality, and a NanoDrop 2000 was used to measure RNA concentration. Library creation used multiplex PCR. The sequencing machine was an Illumina HiSeq 4000. To build TCR beta libraries, CDR3 regions were amplified by Arm-PCR using iRepertoire HTBI primers. Gel purification was performed on PCR products prior to sequencing. Processing in the source paper ran as follows. Gene usage analysis of CDR3 amino acid clonotypes used the approximately 62 TRBV and more than 13 TRBJ segments found across samples. COPE and FqMerger were used to merge the filtered high-quality paired reads into contigs. BLAST was used to align contigs to IMGT TRBV, TRBD and TRBJ reference genes, and CDR3 was defined according to IMGT. Any clonotype with a frequency above 0.1% was counted as a highly expanded clone. Shannon entropy was used to measure repertoire diversity, and the Gini coefficient was used to measure V-J evenness. Clonotypes shared by more than one individual were considered public. TCRdb reworked the public reads: Q25 trimming with fastp, MiXCR clone assembly, productive beta chains retained. Rows with one shared CDR3 protein collapse into an entry with the most common genes and DNA. None of the V and J calls come from the authors' own analysis; TCRdb made them. For this sample the table gives about 470,000 distinct CDR3 sequences, of which around a fifth were detected only once. Clones ranked in the top ten supply around 7% of the sample.

This clonotype has ten or more counts. This receptor's antigen is unknown. Base qualities are not provided; no much larger clone lies one nucleotide away. The CDR3 contains 14 residues, cysteine and phenylalanine counted. Of the read, only the CDR3 DNA is kept; its 42 bases are in frame from base 1. CDR1 and CDR2 (MGHDK, SYGVNS) derive from the germline V gene. At the junction V is shortened by 5 bases and J by 3 bases, with 14 bases in between. This receptor was identified in a female donor with Graves disease. The specimen comprised peripheral blood mononuclear cells (PBMCs), sampled when the disease was refractory, from a patient treated with antithyroid drugs. The receptor chain draws on TRBV25-1 and TRBJ2-7, with the D segment identity uncertain. This receptor has the CDR3 CASSKTQNHYEQYF. The DNA reads TGTGCCAGCAGTAAGACCCAAAACCACTACGAGCAGTACTTC.